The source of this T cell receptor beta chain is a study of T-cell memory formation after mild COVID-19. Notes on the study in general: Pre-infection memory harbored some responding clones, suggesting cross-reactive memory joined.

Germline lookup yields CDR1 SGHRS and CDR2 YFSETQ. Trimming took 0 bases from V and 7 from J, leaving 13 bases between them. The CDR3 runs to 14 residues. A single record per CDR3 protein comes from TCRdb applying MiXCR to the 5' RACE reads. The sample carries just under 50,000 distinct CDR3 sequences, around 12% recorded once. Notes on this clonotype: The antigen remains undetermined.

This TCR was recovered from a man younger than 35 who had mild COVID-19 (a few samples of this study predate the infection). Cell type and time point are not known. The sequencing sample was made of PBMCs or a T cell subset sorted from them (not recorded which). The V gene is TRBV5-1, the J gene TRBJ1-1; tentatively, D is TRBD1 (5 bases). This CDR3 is CASSLEGDRLEAFF. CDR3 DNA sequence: TGCGCCAGCAGCTTGGAGGGTGACAGACTTGAAGCTTTCTTT.